Below are 15 T cell receptor beta chains sequenced from a single sample in a study of T cell responses to AZD1222 COVID-19 vaccine. Some clones are missing from TCRdb's copy, which holds only in-frame ones; the method was immunoSEQ multiplex PCR. The sample includes roughly 130,000 clones, 75% to 90% of them seen just once. Sequencing used peripheral blood, obtained on day 0 of AZD1222 vaccination. Source of these receptors: an adult in good health.

V is TRBV6-4 and J is TRBJ2-1; D remains unclear. The V gene's germline CDR1 is MRHNA and CDR2 SNTAGT. The CDR3 has 14 amino acids. V shed 6 bases and J shed 6 bases, with 15 bases lying between them. Here the CDR3 reads CASRAHNSRNEQFF. CDR3 bases: TGTGCCAGCAGGGCACACAACAGTCGCAATGAGCAGTTCTTC.

This sequence joins TRBV4-1 and TRBJ2-3; maybe TRBD2 (6 bases). This CDR3 comprises 16 residues. Trimming removed 0 bases at V and 2 bases at J, with 12 bases between. Germline CDR1 reads MGHRA; CDR2 reads YSYEKL. The CDR3 DNA reads as TGCGCCAGCAGCCAAGAACGAGCGGGCCTCACAGATACGCAGTATTTT. Residues: CASSQERAGLTDTQYF.

The chain is built from TRBV27 and TRBJ2-1; 10 nucleotides line up with TRBD2. In germline, CDR1 is MNHEY, CDR2 SMNVEV (reference sequence). V dropped 0 bases and J dropped 7; count of bases not matched to a gene: 3. The length of the CDR3 is 15 residues. The DNA for the CDR3 is TGTGCCAGCAGTTTATCAGCGGGAGGGCCGAATGAGCAGTTCTTC. Residues: CASSLSAGGPNEQFF.

This sequence joins TRBV29-1 and TRBJ2-7, with 7 bases that match TRBD1. Trimming at V came to 5 bases and at J to 0 bases, leaving 13 bases not matched to a gene. This CDR3 has 16 amino acids. Germline V gene data show CDR1 as SQVTM and CDR2 as ANQGSEA. The CDR3: CSVTRRTGAISYEQYF. The CDR3 DNA is TGCAGCGTTACACGACGGACAGGAGCCATCTCCTACGAGCAGTACTTC.

The chain joins TRBV5-6 to TRBJ1-2; D is unresolved. This CDR3 is 13 amino acids long. V lost 1 base, J lost 5 bases, and 9 bases lay in between. Germline CDR1 and CDR2: SGHDT and YYEEEE. DNA of the CDR3: TGTGCCAGCAGCTTGCCCACTGGTTATGGCTACACCTTC. Protein product: CASSLPTGYGYTF. Drawing the rest from reference TRBV5-6 and TRBJ1-2, the complete variable domain is DAGVTQSPTHLIKTRGQQVTLRCSPKSGHDTVSWYQQALGQGPQFIFQYYEEEERQRGNFPDRFSGHQFPNYSSELNVNALLLGDSALYLCASSLPTGYGYTFGSGTRLTVV.

V is TRBV4-2 and J is TRBJ2-1; TRBD2 might be the D (6 bases). The CDR3 loop spans 18 amino acids. CDR1 and CDR2 (germline): LGHNA, YNFKEQ. V was pared by 0 bases and J by 4 bases, with 19 bases between. In DNA, the CDR3 is TGTGCCAGCAGCCAAGATGCCCGAGTAGCGGACCGTTACAATGAGCAGTTCTTC. It is translated as CASSQDARVADRYNEQFF.

This rearrangement joins TRBV7-9 to TRBJ1-6, with D hard to call. The germline V gene has CDR1 SEHNR and CDR2 FQNEAQ (reference sequence). The CDR3 consists of 16 residues. Trimming cost V 5 bases and J 0 bases, with 11 bases left between them. CDR3 residues: CASSNRKGSYNSPLHF. Written as DNA, the CDR3 is TGTGCCAGCAGCAACCGGAAGGGCTCCTATAATTCACCCCTCCACTTT.

This chain uses TRBV10-1 with TRBJ2-4; possibly TRBD2 for D (6 bases). V gave up 0 bases and J gave up 6 bases, with 9 bases separating them. Germline V gene sequence: CDR1 WNHNN, CDR2 SYGVQD (reference sequence). The CDR3 is made up of 14 amino acids. CDR3 protein: CASSESGGRNIQYF. In DNA form, the CDR3 reads TGCGCCAGCAGTGAGTCGGGGGGTAGAAACATTCAGTACTTC.

This chain links TRBV7-6 with TRBJ1-6, with a possible D match to TRBD1 (6 bases). The CDR3 is 17 amino acids. Germline-derived CDR1 and CDR2 are SGHVS and FNYEAQ. V lost 3 bases, J lost 0 bases, and 12 bases lay in between. CDR3 sequence: CASSLGALSSYNSPLHF. The CDR3 DNA reads as TGTGCCAGCAGCTTGGGGGCCTTGAGCTCCTATAATTCACCCCTCCACTTT.

The chain couples TRBV18 to TRBJ1-1, with D possibly being TRBD1 (5 bases). With 0 bases removed from V and 4 bases from J, the gap between germline ends came to 15 bases. The CDR3 runs to 16 residues. Germline V gene data show CDR1 as KGHSH and CDR2 as LQKENI. CDR3 sequence (DNA): TGTGCCAGCTCACCACCGTCGGGGGGGAGTGTCACTGAAGCTTTCTTT. This sequence encodes CASSPPSGGSVTEAFF. Drawing the rest from reference TRBV18 and TRBJ1-1, the complete variable domain is NAGVMQNPRHLVRRRGQEARLRCSPMKGHSHVYWYRQLPEEGLKFMVYLQKENIIDESGMPKERFSAEFPKEGPSILRIQQVVRGDSAAYFCASSPPSGGSVTEAFFGQGTRLTVV.

The chain joins TRBV13 to TRBJ1-2, with 8 bases lining up with TRBD1. J lost 8 bases, V lost 5 bases, and 10 bases had no gene match. Germline assignment: CDR1 PRHDT and CDR2 FYEKMQ (reference sequence). This CDR3 region has 14 residues. CDR3 sequence reads: CASSPGQGSRGYTF. CDR3 DNA sequence: TGTGCCAGCAGCCCCGGACAGGGAAGTCGGGGCTACACCTTC.

The chain links TRBV6-5 to TRBJ2-5; no clear D. Trimming took 6 bases from V and 1 from J, leaving 6 bases between them. The CDR3 loop spans 12 amino acids. Germline V gives CDR1 MNHEY, CDR2 SVGAGI. The CDR3 bases are TGTGCCAGCAGAAGAGGCCAAGAGACCCAGTACTTC. Translating it yields CASRRGQETQYF.

This sequence joins TRBV28 and TRBJ2-1, with D possibly TRBD1 on 5 matching bases. V shed 1 base and J shed 8 bases, with 18 bases lying between them. The CDR3 contains 16 residues. Germline assignment: CDR1 MDHEN and CDR2 SYDVKM. CDR3 residues: CASSLFQGESRDEQFF. Here the CDR3 DNA reads TGTGCCAGCAGTTTATTTCAGGGTGAATCCAGGGATGAGCAGTTCTTC. Full variable domain (missing parts from reference TRBV28 and TRBJ2-1): DVKVTQSSRYLVKRTGEKVFLECVQDMDHENMFWYRQDPGLGLRLIYFSYDVKMKEKGDIPEGYSVSREKKERFSLILESASTNQTSMYLCASSLFQGESRDEQFFGPGTRLTVL.

Here the CDR3 reads CASSYTGGEQYF. CDR3 bases: TGTGCCAGCAGTTACACGGGCGGCGAGCAGTACTTC. The chain combines TRBV6-5 with TRBJ2-7, with D uncertain. This CDR3 region has 12 residues. Germline V lookup: CDR1 MNHEY, CDR2 SVGAGI. The V end lost 2 bases, the J end lost 6 bases, and 8 bases lay between the germline ends.

The J gene is TRBJ1-1, the V gene TRBV10-3; 10 bases are a match to TRBD1. Germline CDR1 ENHRY, CDR2 SYGVKD. The CDR3 covers 14 residues. V lost 6 bases to trimming and J lost 4 bases; unmatched junction nucleotides: 5. The CDR3 loop reads CAIRGDRGGTEAFF. The CDR3 nucleotides read TGTGCCATCAGGGGGGACAGGGGAGGCACTGAAGCTTTCTTT.